Below, one T cell receptor beta chain is given with its context. This sample was included in a study of blood T cell repertoires in COVID-19. Across the whole study: PBMCs, B-cell-depleted T cells, or T cells provided the cDNA or gDNA that made up the material.

The cohort comprised adults aged 18 to 89 years residing in around 25 US areas. Participant-given clinical history determined each cohort assignment. The recovered donors of Cohort 3 showed two negative PCRs, clearance, or symptom resolution. Clones were read by immunoSEQ multiplex PCR, and TCRdb kept only the in-frame ones, dropping some. The table lists approximately 200,000 clones, roughly 87% of them singletons. Germline assignment: CDR1 SNHLY and CDR2 FYNNEI. V lost 6 bases and J 1 base, leaving 9 bases between the germline ends. This CDR3 has 13 residues. V usage is TRBV2 and J usage is TRBJ1-1; TRBD1 is a possible D gene (6 bases). Sequencing was performed on PBMCs or T cells enriched from blood (not recorded which). The sequence came from a woman aged 25 to 39 who had recovered from COVID-19. The CDR3 is CASSRGRNTEAFF. CDR3 sequence (DNA): TGTGCCAGCAGCAGGGGCAGGAACACTGAAGCTTTCTTT.